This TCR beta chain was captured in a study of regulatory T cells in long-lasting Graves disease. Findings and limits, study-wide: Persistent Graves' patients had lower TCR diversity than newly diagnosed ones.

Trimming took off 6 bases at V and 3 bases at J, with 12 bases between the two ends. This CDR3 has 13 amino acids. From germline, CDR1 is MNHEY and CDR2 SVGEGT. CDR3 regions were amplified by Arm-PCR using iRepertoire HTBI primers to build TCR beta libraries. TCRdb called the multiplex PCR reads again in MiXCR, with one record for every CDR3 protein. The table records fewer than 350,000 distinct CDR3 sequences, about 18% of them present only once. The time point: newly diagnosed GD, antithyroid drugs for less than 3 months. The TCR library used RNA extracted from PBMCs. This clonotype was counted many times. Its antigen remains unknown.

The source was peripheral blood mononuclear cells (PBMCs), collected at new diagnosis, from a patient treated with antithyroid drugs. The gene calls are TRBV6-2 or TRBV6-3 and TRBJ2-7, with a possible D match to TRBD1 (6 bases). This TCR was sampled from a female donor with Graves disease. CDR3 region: CASRTTGYYEQYF. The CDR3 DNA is TGTGCCAGCAGGACGACAGGTTACTACGAGCAGTACTTC.